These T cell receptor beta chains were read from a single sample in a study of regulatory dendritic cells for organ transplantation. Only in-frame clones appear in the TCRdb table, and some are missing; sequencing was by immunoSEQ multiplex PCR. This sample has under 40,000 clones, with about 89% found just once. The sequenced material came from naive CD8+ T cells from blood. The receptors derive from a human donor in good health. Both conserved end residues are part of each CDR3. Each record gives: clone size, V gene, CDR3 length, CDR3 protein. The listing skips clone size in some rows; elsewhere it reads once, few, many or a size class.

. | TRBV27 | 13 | CASSLPVAGELFF
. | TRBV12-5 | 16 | CASGSPPDGIDTEAFF
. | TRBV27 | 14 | CASSLVHRTDTQYF
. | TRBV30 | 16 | CAWSGWGGGSNHEQYF
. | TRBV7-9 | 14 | CASSLPGPTYEQYF
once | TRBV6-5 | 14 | CASSYTWEGTEAFF
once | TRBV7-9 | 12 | CAKQWGNGELFF
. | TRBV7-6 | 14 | CASSTGTDNTEAFF
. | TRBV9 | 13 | CASTESNTGELFF
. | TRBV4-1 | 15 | CASSQFGQGTYEQYF
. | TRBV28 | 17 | CASSRGGWGTMNHEQYF
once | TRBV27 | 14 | CASSHRTSTDTQYF
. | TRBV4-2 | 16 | CASSPRLAGIGGELFF
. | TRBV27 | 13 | CASSRVGPNEQYF
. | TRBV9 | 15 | CASSGDVRQGVRGTF
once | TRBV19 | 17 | CASSTLRRQGRDQPQHF
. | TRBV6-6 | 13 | CASSVGQGFGYTF
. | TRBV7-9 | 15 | CASSPRDRQGETQYF
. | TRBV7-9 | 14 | CASSLTAGNTEAFF
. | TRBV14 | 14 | CASSQVGGELEAFF